This T cell receptor beta chain was recovered during a study of CD8 T cells in ankylosing spondylitis. Overall study findings and caveats: There was a TCR beta motif, made of fewer than 10 highly homologous variants, that appeared characteristic of ankylosing spondylitis blood. Significantly higher representation of disease-linked clones was reported for matched ankylosing spondylitis synovial fluid.

This clonotype appeared many times. Its specificity is not known. Trimming removed 5 bases at V and 10 bases at J, with 11 bases between. The CDR3 runs 11 residues. Germline CDR1 is MNHNY and CDR2 is SVGAGI (reference sequence). Scientists made TCR beta libraries using quantitative 5'-RACE with molecular barcodes. One entry per CDR3 protein results from TCRdb running MiXCR on the 5' RACE reads. The data contain approximately 260,000 distinct CDR3 sequences, approximately 9% of them singletons. The sequence came from a male donor with ankylosing spondylitis or in good health (not recorded which). The chain is built from TRBV6-6 and TRBJ1-2; D is perhaps TRBD1 (5 bases). The material sequenced was blood, either unsorted or a sorted T cell fraction (not recorded which). CDR3: CASSNNRPYTF. As DNA, the CDR3 is TGTGCCAGCAGTAATAACAGGCCCTACACCTTC.